This record concerns one T cell receptor beta chain sequence. Its specificity is unknown. This sample is part of a study of cytomegalovirus exposure and HLA in healthy donors. Study-level results: Cytomegalovirus status, reportedly, was diagnosed with high specificity and sensitivity by the classifier. Presence/absence analyses supposed approximately even sequencing depth among donors. When a later analysis compared HLA-associated TCR beta chains with equally common others, the HLA-associated chains turned out to be more clonally expanded and to have lower generation probabilities.

The primer mix had 60 Vbeta and 13 Jbeta primers. The repertoire was sequenced with immunoSEQ multiplex PCR; TCRdb's copy has only in-frame clones and lacks some. The sample data list about 200,000 clones. This cohort consisted of healthy bone marrow donors. The specimen sequenced was PBMCs. The sequence derives from a man aged 30 to 45 in good health and CMV-seronegative.

CDR3 sequence (DNA): TGTGCCAGCAGCGTTCTAGCGGGAGTCCAAGAGACCCAGTACTTC. This encodes CASSVLAGVQETQYF. The rearrangement joins TRBV9 to TRBJ2-5, with TRBD2 identical over 10 bases. Losses at the gene ends were 2 bases for V and 1 base for J; bases not matched to a gene: 2. The CDR3 runs to 15 residues. CDR1 is SGDLS and CDR2 is YYNGEE in the germline V gene.